The 3 T cell receptor beta chains given below trace back to one sample, sequenced in a study of cytomegalovirus exposure and HLA in healthy donors. The PCR ran on 60 Vbeta and 13 Jbeta primers. The protocol was immunoSEQ multiplex PCR, while the TCRdb copy is restricted to in-frame clones and leaves out a portion. Found here are roughly 100,000 clones, about 71% of them singletons; the top ten hold about 0.8%. Sequencing input: PBMCs. The receptors come from a boy aged 10-17 years in good health and CMV-seronegative.

This rearrangement joins TRBV28 to TRBJ1-1; no reliable D call. With 6 bases removed from V and 2 bases from J, the gap between germline ends came to 10 bases. CDR1 is MDHEN and CDR2 is SYDVKM in the germline V gene. The CDR3 spans 13 residues. The CDR3 protein is CASRPRGNTEAFF. In nucleotides, the CDR3 is TGTGCCAGCAGGCCCCGGGGTAACACTGAAGCTTTCTTT.

The chain has TRBV12-5 and TRBJ1-5, with 7 bases identical to TRBD1. The germline gives CDR1 LGHNT, CDR2 FRNRAP. The CDR3 is 13 amino acids. With V trimmed by 1 base and J by 6 bases, 0 bases remained unmatched. CDR3 bases: TGTGCTAGTGGTTTGGACAGGGGTCAGCCCCAGCATTTT. Its translation is CASGLDRGQPQHF.

The chain is built from TRBV28 and TRBJ1-2; D may be TRBD1 (6 bases). This CDR3 has 15 amino acids. In germline, CDR1 is MDHEN, CDR2 SYDVKM. V dropped 5 bases and J dropped 7 bases, with 20 bases sitting between them. This CDR3 is CASSEYLGALVGYTF. Here the CDR3 DNA reads TGTGCCAGCAGTGAATATCTGGGGGCGCTTGTTGGCTACACCTTC.